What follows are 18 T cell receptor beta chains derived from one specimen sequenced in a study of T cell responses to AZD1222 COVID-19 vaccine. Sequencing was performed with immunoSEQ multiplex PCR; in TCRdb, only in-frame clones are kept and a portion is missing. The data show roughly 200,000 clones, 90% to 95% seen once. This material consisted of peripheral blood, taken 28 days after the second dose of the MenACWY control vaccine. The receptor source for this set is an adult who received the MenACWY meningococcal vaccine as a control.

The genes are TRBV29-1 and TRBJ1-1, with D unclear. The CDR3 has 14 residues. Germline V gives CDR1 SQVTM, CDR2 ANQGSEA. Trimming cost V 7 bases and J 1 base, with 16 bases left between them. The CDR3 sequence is CSAPDPDGNTEAFF. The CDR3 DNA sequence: TGCAGCGCGCCCGATCCGGATGGGAACACTGAAGCTTTCTTT.

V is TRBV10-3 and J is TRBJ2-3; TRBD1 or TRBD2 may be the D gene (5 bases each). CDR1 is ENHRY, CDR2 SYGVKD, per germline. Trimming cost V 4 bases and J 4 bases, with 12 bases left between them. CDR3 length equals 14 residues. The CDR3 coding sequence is TGTGCCATCAGTGGAGGGGCGTCAGCAGATACGCAGTATTTT. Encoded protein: CAISGGASADTQYF.

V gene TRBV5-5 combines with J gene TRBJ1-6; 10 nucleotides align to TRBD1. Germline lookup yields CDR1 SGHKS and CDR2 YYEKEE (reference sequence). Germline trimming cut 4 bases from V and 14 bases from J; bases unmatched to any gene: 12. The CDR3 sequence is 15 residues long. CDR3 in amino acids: CASSTGTGAFAALHF. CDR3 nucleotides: TGTGCCAGCAGCACCGGGACAGGGGCCTTTGCGGCCCTCCACTTT.

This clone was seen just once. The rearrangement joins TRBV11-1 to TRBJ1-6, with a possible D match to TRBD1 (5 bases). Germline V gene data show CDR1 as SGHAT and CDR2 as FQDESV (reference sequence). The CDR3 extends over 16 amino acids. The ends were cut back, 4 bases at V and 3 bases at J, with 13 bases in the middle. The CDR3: CASSSHLQDYNSPLHF. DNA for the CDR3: TGTGCCAGCAGCTCTCATCTACAGGACTATAATTCACCCCTCCACTTT.

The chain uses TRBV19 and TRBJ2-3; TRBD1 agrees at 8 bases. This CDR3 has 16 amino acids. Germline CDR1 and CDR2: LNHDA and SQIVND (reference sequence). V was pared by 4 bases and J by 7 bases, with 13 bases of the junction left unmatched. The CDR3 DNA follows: TGTGCCAGTAGTAGCAGACAGGGGCCGGCGGTTTATACGCAGTATTTT. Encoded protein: CASSSRQGPAVYTQYF.

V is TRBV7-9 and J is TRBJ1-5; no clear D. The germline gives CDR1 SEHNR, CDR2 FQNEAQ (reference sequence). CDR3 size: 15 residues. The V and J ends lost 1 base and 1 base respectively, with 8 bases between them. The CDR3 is CASSLGHRSNQPQHF. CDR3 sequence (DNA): TGTGCCAGCAGCTTAGGTCACCGGAGCAATCAGCCCCAGCATTTT.

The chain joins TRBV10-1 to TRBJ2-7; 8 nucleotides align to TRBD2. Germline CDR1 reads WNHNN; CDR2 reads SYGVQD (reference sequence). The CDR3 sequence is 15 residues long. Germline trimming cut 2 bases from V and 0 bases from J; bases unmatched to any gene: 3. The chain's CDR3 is CASSETAGDSYEQYF. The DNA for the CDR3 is TGCGCCAGCAGTGAGACAGCGGGGGACTCCTACGAGCAGTACTTC.

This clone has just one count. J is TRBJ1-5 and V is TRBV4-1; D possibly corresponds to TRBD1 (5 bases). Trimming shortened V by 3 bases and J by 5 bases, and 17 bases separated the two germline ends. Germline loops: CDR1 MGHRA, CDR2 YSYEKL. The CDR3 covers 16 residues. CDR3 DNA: TGCGCCAGCAGCCAGCGTGTAGGCACGGGGCATCAGCCCCAGCATTTT. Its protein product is CASSQRVGTGHQPQHF.

This CDR3 reads CASSIGTPVEATIYF. CDR3 nucleotide sequence: TGTGCCAGCAGTATCGGGACACCCGTAGAAGCCACCATATATTTT. The chain joins TRBV6-5 to TRBJ1-3; perhaps TRBD1 as D (6 bases). The CDR3 extends over 15 amino acids. The V end was cut by 5 bases, the J end by 9 bases, with 20 bases between. Germline V gene lookup returns CDR1 MNHEY and CDR2 SVGAGI.

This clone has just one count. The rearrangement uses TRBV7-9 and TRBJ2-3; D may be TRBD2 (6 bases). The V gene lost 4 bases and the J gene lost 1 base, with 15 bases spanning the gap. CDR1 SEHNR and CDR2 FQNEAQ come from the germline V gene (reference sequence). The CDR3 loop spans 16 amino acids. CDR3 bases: TGTGCCAGCAGCTCCTCCGGGACTCTGCGCACAGATACGCAGTATTTT. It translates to CASSSSGTLRTDTQYF.

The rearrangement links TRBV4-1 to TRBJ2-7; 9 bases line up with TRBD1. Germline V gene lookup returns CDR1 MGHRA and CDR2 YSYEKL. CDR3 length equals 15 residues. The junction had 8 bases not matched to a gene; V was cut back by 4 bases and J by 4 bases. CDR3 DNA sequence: TGCGCCAGCAGCCTTGGCCCGGGACAGGGATACGAGCAGTACTTC. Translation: CASSLGPGQGYEQYF.

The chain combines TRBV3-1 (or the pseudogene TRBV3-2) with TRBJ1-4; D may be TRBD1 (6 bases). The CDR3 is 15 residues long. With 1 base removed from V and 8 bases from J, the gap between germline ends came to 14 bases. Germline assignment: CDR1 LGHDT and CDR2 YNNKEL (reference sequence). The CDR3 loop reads CASSQVSIGGEKLFF. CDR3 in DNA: TGTGCCAGCAGCCAAGTTTCCATAGGGGGGGAAAAACTGTTTTTT.

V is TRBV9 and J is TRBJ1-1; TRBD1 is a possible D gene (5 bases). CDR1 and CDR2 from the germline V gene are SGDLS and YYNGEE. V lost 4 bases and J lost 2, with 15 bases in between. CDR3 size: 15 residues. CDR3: CASSQTRGGNTEAFF. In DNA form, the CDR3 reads TGTGCCAGCAGCCAAACGCGGGGCGGCAACACTGAAGCTTTCTTT.

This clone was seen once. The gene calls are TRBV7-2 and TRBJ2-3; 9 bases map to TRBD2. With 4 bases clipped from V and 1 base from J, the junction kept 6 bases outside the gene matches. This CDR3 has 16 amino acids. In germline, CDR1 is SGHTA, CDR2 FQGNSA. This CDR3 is CASSSYSGRRTDTQYF. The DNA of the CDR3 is TGTGCCAGCAGCTCCTATAGCGGGAGACGCACAGATACGCAGTATTTT.

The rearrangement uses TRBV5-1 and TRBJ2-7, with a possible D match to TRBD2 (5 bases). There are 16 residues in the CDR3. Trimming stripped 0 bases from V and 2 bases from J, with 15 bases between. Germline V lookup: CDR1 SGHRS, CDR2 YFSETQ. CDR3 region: CASSLGAQIGAYEQYF. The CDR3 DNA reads TGCGCCAGCAGCTTGGGGGCTCAGATCGGGGCCTACGAGCAGTACTTC.

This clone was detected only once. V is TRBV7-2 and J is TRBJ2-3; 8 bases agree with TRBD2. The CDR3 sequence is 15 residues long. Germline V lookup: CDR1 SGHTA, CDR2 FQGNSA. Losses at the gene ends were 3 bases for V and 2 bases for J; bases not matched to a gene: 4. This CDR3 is CASSFGGGPTDTQYF. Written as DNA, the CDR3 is TGTGCCAGCAGCTTCGGGGGGGGCCCCACAGATACGCAGTATTTT.

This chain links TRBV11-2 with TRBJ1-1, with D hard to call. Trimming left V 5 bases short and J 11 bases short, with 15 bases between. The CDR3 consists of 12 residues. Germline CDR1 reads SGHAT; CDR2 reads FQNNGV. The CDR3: CASSPTSLWAFF. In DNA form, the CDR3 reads TGTGCCAGCAGCCCCACGTCCCTGTGGGCTTTCTTT. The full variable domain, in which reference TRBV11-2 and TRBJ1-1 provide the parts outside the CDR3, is EAGVAQSPRYKIIEKRQSVAFWCNPISGHATLYWYQQILGQGPKLLIQFQNNGVVDDSQLPKDRFSAERLKGVDSTLKIQPAKLEDSAVYLCASSPTSLWAFFGQGTRLTVV.

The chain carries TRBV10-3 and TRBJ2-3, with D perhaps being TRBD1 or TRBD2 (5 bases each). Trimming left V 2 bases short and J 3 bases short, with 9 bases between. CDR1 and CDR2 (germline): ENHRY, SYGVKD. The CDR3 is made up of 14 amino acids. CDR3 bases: TGTGCCATCAGTGAGCTAGGGACGACAGATACGCAGTATTTT. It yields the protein CAISELGTTDTQYF.